The clone carrying this T cell receptor beta chain was detected only a few times. Its specificity is not known. The sample belongs to a study of beta chain features in type 1 diabetes. General study results and limits: The study found fewer insertions and more deletions at VDJ junctions in type 1 diabetes patients. All four CD4+ subsets of Type 1 diabetes patients contained TCRB CDR3s that were moderately but significantly shorter.

The CDR3 is 19 residues long. The ends lost 3 bases at V and 7 bases at J; junction bases unmatched: 21. In germline, CDR1 is SGHDT, CDR2 YYEEEE. A sort by CD45RO/CCR7/CD25/CD127/CD95/CD27 yielded CD4+ naive, central memory, regulatory and stem cell-like memory cells. Reverse transcribing all isolated RNA meant expressed TCRB transcripts were sequenced. The protocol was immunoSEQ multiplex PCR, while the TCRdb copy is restricted to in-frame clones and leaves out a portion. The sample has under 950,000 clones, 15% to 20% seen once; the top ten hold roughly 0.025%. The genes are TRBV5-6 and TRBJ2-4, with 8 bases lining up with TRBD1. The source material was naive CD4+ T cells from blood. The sequence was collected from a young woman in good health. In DNA, the CDR3 is TGTGCCAGCAGCTCTGACCGGGACAGGCTAATCCACCGCATCAACATTCAGTACTTC. This encodes CASSSDRDRLIHRINIQYF.